This entry lists 5 T cell receptor beta chains sequenced from one sample in a study of cytomegalovirus exposure and HLA in healthy donors. Some clones are missing from TCRdb's copy, which holds only in-frame ones; the method was immunoSEQ multiplex PCR. The profile shows a few hundred thousand clones, roughly 90% of them singletons. The specimen was PBMCs. These TCRs come from a young woman in good health and CMV-seronegative.

J is TRBJ2-2 and V is TRBV19, with TRBD2 as a possible D gene (5 bases). Trimming shortened V by 4 bases and J by 4 bases, and 10 bases separated the two germline ends. This CDR3 is 14 amino acids long. Germline loops: CDR1 LNHDA, CDR2 SQIVND (reference sequence). The CDR3 DNA sequence: TGTGCCAGTAGTAAAACTAGTGGCACCGGGGAGCTGTTTTTT. Amino acid sequence: CASSKTSGTGELFF.

The chain links TRBV5-4 to TRBJ2-3; 11 nucleotides match TRBD2. Germline V lookup: CDR1 SGHNT, CDR2 YYREEE (reference sequence). The trim removed 4 bases at V and 7 bases at J, leaving 5 bases unmatched. The CDR3 spans 14 residues. The CDR3 nucleotides read TGTGCCAGCAGCGACACTAGCGGGAGACATACGCAGTATTTT. Encoded protein: CASSDTSGRHTQYF.

The CDR3 region is CASSLAGGSTDTQYF. The CDR3 nucleotides are TGTGCCAGCAGTCTAGCGGGAGGGAGCACAGATACGCAGTATTTT. J is TRBJ2-3 and V is TRBV27, with 12 bases lining up with TRBD2. Germline V gene lookup returns CDR1 MNHEY and CDR2 SMNVEV (reference sequence). V was clipped by 5 bases and J by 0 bases; unmatched bases: 0. The CDR3 length is 15 residues.

This chain connects TRBV28 to TRBJ1-4; D unresolved. In germline, CDR1 is MDHEN, CDR2 SYDVKM. The CDR3 loop spans 14 amino acids. The ends were cut back, 2 bases at V and 11 bases at J, with 15 bases in the middle. The CDR3 here is CASSLGGELQKLFF. In nucleotides, the CDR3 is TGTGCCAGCAGTTTAGGCGGGGAGCTACAGAAACTGTTTTTT.

The chain joins TRBV5-6 to TRBJ2-7; TRBD2 might be the D (5 bases). CDR1 and CDR2 from the germline V gene are SGHDT and YYEEEE. The CDR3 spans 15 residues. V gave up 1 base and J gave up 6 bases, with 17 bases separating them. The CDR3 here is CASSLSTMDLGEQYF. In nucleotides, the CDR3 is TGTGCCAGCAGCTTGAGTACGATGGACTTGGGCGAGCAGTACTTC.